The 19 T cell receptor beta chains presented below share a single source sample, sequenced in a study of blood T cell repertoires in COVID-19. TCRdb keeps only in-frame clones here, not all; method: immunoSEQ multiplex PCR. This sample has approximately 190,000 clones, with around four fifths found just once. Input material: peripheral blood. These receptors were collected from a woman in her 30s with acute or convalescent COVID-19.

The chain employs TRBV3-1 (or the pseudogene TRBV3-2) and TRBJ2-3; the D gene is possibly TRBD2 (6 bases). V lost 2 bases to trimming and J lost 5 bases, with 11 bases between them. The CDR3 extends over 14 amino acids. The germline V gene has CDR1 LGHDT and CDR2 YNNKEL (reference sequence). Written as DNA, the CDR3 is TGTGCCAGCAGCCAAACGGGGGTGGGAGATACGCAGTATTTT. Encoded protein: CASSQTGVGDTQYF.

A word on this clone: Sequence at one end of the junction differs from germline and may be a read error. V is TRBV6-1 and J is TRBJ1-6, with a possible D match to TRBD1 (5 bases). Germline lookup yields CDR1 MNHNS and CDR2 SASEGT. The CDR3 totals 14 residues. The CDR3 loop is CASREGGAGSPLHF. The DNA of the CDR3 is TGTGCCAGCAGGGAAGGCGGGGCAGGGTCACCCCTCCACTTT.

The V call is TRBV19, the J call TRBJ2-1, with 7 bases aligning to TRBD1. Germline lookup yields CDR1 LNHDA and CDR2 SQIVND (reference sequence). Unmatched junction bases numbered 8, after V lost 6 bases and J lost 3 bases. CDR3 length equals 15 residues. The CDR3 region has the DNA TGTGCCAGTAGATATCGGGACAGCAACTACAATGAGCAGTTCTTC. Its protein is CASRYRDSNYNEQFF.

The CDR3 nucleotides read TGTGCCAGCAGTTACTTACTAGCGGGGGTCAATGAGCAGTTCTTC. Protein: CASSYLLAGVNEQFF. V and J are TRBV6-5 and TRBJ2-1; TRBD2 matches at 11 bases. CDR3 length: 15 amino acids. Germline CDR1 and CDR2: MNHEY and SVGAGI. After removal of 1 base from V and 6 bases from J, the junction contained 2 bases not matched to a gene.

The chain recombines TRBV5-4 with TRBJ2-7; D not resolved. The CDR3 is made up of 12 amino acids. Trimming stripped 2 bases from V and 6 bases from J, with 9 bases between. Germline V lookup: CDR1 SGHNT, CDR2 YYREEE (reference sequence). This CDR3 reads CASSLPNSEQYF. CDR3 DNA sequence: TGTGCCAGCAGCTTACCCAACAGCGAGCAGTACTTC.

The genes are TRBV13 and TRBJ2-1; TRBD2 matches 8 bases. V gave up 0 bases and J gave up 2 bases; unmatched junction bases: 3. The CDR3 extends over 16 amino acids. Per germline, CDR1 PRHDT and CDR2 FYEKMQ (reference sequence). The CDR3 protein is CASSLGTGGAYNEQFF. CDR3 DNA sequence: TGTGCCAGCAGCTTAGGGACGGGAGGGGCCTACAATGAGCAGTTCTTC.

This clone is a singleton in its sample. Other nucleotide sequences in the sample specify the same CDR3. The chain couples TRBV5-1 to TRBJ2-3; TRBD2 matches 7 bases. Germline CDR1 and CDR2: SGHRS and YFSETQ. V lost 2 bases to trimming and J lost 1 base; unmatched junction nucleotides: 4. CDR3 length: 15 amino acids. CDR3: CASSFASGRTDTQYF. The CDR3, as DNA: TGCGCCAGCAGCTTTGCTAGCGGTCGCACAGATACGCAGTATTTT.

The J gene is TRBJ1-1, the V gene TRBV7-2, with 7 nucleotides matching TRBD1. J lost 2 bases, V lost 2 bases, and 11 bases had no gene match. Germline V gives CDR1 SGHTA, CDR2 FQGNSA. The CDR3 spans 17 residues. The CDR3 reads CASSLSRGRVANTEAFF. DNA of the CDR3: TGTGCCAGCAGCTTATCGAGGGGGCGGGTTGCAAACACTGAAGCTTTCTTT.

The chain joins TRBV7-8 to TRBJ1-3; 8 positions agree with TRBD1. V lost 5 bases and J lost 8; bases outside the gene matches: 8. The CDR3 covers 14 residues. Germline CDR1 is SGHVS and CDR2 is FQNEAQ. The CDR3 reads CASSNADRADTIYF. CDR3 nucleotides: TGTGCCAGCAGCAACGCGGACAGGGCCGACACCATATATTTT.

V gene TRBV9 combines with J gene TRBJ1-1; D perhaps matches TRBD1 (5 bases). V lost 6 bases, J lost 4 bases, and 19 bases lay in between. This CDR3 region has 15 residues. CDR1 is SGDLS, CDR2 YYNGEE, per germline. CDR3 DNA sequence: TGTGCCAGCACTCCCTTTGGGGGGACGACCACTGAAGCTTTCTTT. It specifies CASTPFGGTTTEAFF.

This chain joins TRBV7-6 and TRBJ2-5; 14 nucleotides match TRBD2. The V segment lost 6 bases and the J segment 5 bases; nucleotides outside the gene matches: 11. Per germline, CDR1 SGHVS and CDR2 FNYEAQ. This CDR3 has 17 residues. As DNA, the CDR3 is TGTGCCAGCAGTTTGGGGACTAGCGGGAGTATAGGGGAGACCCAGTACTTC. Translated: CASSLGTSGSIGETQYF.

The J gene is TRBJ2-1, the V gene TRBV19; 13 bases agree with TRBD2. The CDR3 runs to 14 residues. Germline CDR1 reads LNHDA; CDR2 reads SQIVND (reference sequence). V trimming: 10 bases; J trimming: 5 bases; junction bases outside the gene matches: 5. CDR3 loop: CATLLAGGHNEQFF. The CDR3 DNA reads as TGTGCCACCCTACTAGCGGGAGGGCACAATGAGCAGTTCTTC.

This clone was detected only once. The rearrangement uses TRBV7-6 and TRBJ2-5, with D unclear. The CDR3 runs to 13 residues. Germline V gene data show CDR1 as SGHVS and CDR2 as FNYEAQ. V shed 5 bases and J shed 0 bases, with 7 bases lying between them. For the CDR3, the DNA is TGTGCCAGCAGCACCGGGTACCAAGAGACCCAGTACTTC. Amino acids: CASSTGYQETQYF.

The chain joins TRBV19 to TRBJ1-4; a possible D gene is TRBD1 (6 bases). V was pared by 3 bases and J by 7 bases, with 9 bases between. There are 13 residues in the CDR3. The V gene's germline CDR1 is LNHDA and CDR2 SQIVND (reference sequence). CDR3 in DNA: TGTGCCAGTAGTATGGGCAGGGGTGAAAAACTGTTTTTT. This sequence encodes CASSMGRGEKLFF.

The chain combines TRBV29-1 with TRBJ2-7, with a tentative D call TRBD2 (6 bases). Per germline, CDR1 SQVTM and CDR2 ANQGSEA. With 7 bases removed from V and 5 bases from J, the gap between germline ends came to 18 bases. There are 13 residues in the CDR3. Here the CDR3 DNA reads TGCAGCGCTCTAGGAGGGAAGTCGAACGAGCAGTACTTC. It translates to CSALGGKSNEQYF.

The V call is TRBV6-5, the J call TRBJ2-7; weak D call: TRBD1 (6 bases). The V end was cut by 6 bases, the J end by 9 bases, with 12 bases between. The CDR3 totals 11 residues. Germline CDR1 is MNHEY and CDR2 is SVGAGI. DNA for the CDR3: TGTGCCAGCAGCTCCATACAGGGGCAGTACTTC. Protein: CASSSIQGQYF.

The J gene is TRBJ1-6, the V gene TRBV12-3 or TRBV12-4; D is perhaps TRBD1 (6 bases). The CDR3 totals 13 residues. V lost 6 bases and J lost 11, with 14 bases in between. For the CDR3, the DNA is TGTGCCAGCAGATTACAGGGATCGCCACCCCTCCACTTT. It translates to CASRLQGSPPLHF.

This clone came up a few times. The V gene is TRBV19, the J gene TRBJ2-2; TRBD1 matches at 8 bases. Trimming took 6 bases from V and 6 from J; bases not matched to a gene: 12. Germline CDR1 is LNHDA and CDR2 is SQIVND (reference sequence). This CDR3 region has 16 residues. DNA of the CDR3: TGTGCCAGTAGGTCGCGACAGGGGCTGGTGGCCGGGGAGCTGTTTTTT. Its translation: CASRSRQGLVAGELFF.

The rearrangement links TRBV6-4 to TRBJ1-5; D unclear. Germline V gives CDR1 MRHNA, CDR2 SNTAGT. V dropped 2 bases and J dropped 4 bases, with 6 bases sitting between them. CDR3 length: 13 residues. The CDR3: CASSDGSNQPQHF. DNA of the CDR3: TGTGCCAGCAGTGACGGCAGTAATCAGCCCCAGCATTTT.